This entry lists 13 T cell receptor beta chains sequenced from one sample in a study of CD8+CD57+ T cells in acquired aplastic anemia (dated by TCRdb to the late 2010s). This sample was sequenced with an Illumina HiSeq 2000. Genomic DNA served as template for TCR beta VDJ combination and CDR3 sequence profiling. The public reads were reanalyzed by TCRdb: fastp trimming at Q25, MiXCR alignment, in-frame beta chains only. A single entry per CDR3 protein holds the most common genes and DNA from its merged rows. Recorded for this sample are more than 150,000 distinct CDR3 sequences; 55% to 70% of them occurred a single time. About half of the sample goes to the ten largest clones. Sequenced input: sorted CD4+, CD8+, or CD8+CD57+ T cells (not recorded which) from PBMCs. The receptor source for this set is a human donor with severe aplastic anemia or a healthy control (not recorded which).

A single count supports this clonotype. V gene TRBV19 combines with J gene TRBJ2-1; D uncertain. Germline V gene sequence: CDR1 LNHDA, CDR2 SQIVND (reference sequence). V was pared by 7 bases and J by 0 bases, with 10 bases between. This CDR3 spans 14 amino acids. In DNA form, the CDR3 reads TGTGCCAGTAAGGTGTCCCACTCCTACAATGAGCAGTTCTTC. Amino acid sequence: CASKVSHSYNEQFF.

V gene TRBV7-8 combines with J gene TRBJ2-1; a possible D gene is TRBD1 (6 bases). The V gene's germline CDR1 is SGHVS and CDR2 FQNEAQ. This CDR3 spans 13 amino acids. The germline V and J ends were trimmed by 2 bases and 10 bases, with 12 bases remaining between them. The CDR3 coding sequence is TGTGCCAGCAGCTTATCGGCCGGGACAGAGCAGTTCTTC. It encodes CASSLSAGTEQFF.

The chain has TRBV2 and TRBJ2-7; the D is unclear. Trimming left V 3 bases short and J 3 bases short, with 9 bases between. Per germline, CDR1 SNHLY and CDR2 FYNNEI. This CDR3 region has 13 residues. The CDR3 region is CASSDYSYYEQYF. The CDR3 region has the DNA TGTGCCAGCAGTGACTACAGCTACTACGAGCAGTACTTC.

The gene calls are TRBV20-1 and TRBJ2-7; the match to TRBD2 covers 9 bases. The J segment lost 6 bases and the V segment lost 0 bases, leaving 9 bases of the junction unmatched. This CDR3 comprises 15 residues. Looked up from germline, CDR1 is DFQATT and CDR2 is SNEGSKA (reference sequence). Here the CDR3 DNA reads TGCAGTGCTAGAGATTTGCGGGAGGGCCTCTTCGAGCAGTACTTC. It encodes CSARDLREGLFEQYF.

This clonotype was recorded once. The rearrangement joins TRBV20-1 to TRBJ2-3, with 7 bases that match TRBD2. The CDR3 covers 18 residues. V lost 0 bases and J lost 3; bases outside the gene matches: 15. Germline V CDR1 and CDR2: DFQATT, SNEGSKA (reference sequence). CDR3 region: CSARDNAGSAGGTDTQYF. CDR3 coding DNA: TGCAGTGCTAGAGATAACGCGGGGTCGGCCGGGGGGACAGATACGCAGTATTTT.

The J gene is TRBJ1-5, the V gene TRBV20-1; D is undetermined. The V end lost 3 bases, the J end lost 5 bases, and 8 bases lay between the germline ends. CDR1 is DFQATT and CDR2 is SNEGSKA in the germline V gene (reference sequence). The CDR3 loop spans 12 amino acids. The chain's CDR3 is CSASSMYQPQHF. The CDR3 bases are TGCAGTGCTAGCAGTATGTATCAGCCCCAGCATTTT.

The CDR3 spells CASSADTANTGELFF. The CDR3 DNA sequence: TGTGCCAGCAGTGCCGATACTGCCAACACCGGGGAGCTGTTTTTT. The rearrangement joins TRBV2 to TRBJ2-2; D gene ambiguous. Per germline, CDR1 SNHLY and CDR2 FYNNEI. Trimming removed 4 bases at V and 2 bases at J, with 11 bases between. This CDR3 contains 15 residues.

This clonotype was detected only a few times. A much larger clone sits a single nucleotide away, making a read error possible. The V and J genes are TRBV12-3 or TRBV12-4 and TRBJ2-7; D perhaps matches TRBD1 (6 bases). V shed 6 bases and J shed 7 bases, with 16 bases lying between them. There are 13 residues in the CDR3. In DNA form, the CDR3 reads TGTGCCAGCAGCTACGACAGGTACAATGAGCAGTACTTC. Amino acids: CASSYDRYNEQYF.

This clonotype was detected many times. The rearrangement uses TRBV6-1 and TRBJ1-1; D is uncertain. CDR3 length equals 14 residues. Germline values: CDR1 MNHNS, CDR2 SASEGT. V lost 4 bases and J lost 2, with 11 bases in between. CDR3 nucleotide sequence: TGTGCCAGCAGTGCACGGGCAGAAAACACTGAAGCTTTCTTT. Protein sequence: CASSARAENTEAFF.

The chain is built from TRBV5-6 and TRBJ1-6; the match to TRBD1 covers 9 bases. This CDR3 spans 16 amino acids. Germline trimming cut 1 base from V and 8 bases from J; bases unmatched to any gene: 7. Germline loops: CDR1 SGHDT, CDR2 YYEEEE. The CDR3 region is CASSLPDRGQYSPLHF. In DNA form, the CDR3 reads TGTGCCAGCAGCTTGCCGGACAGGGGCCAATATTCACCCCTCCACTTT.

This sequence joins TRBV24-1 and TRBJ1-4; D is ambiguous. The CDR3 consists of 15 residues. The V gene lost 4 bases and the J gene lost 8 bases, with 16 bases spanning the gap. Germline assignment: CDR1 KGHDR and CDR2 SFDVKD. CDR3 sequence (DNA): TGTGCCACCAGTGAACCGGACGGTTTTGGGGAAAAACTGTTTTTT. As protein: CATSEPDGFGEKLFF.

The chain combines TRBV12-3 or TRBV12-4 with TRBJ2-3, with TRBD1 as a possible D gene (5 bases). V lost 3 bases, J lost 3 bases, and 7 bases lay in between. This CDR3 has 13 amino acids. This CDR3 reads CASSFGHTDTQYF. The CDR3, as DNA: TGTGCCAGCAGTTTTGGACATACAGATACGCAGTATTTT.

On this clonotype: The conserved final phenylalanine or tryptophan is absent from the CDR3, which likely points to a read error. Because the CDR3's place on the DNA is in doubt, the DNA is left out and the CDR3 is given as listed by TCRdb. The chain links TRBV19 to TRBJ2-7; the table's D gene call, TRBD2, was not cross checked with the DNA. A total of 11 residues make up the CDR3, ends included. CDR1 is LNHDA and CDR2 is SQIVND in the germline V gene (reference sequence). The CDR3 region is CASSKGRLTVL.